This TCR beta chain originates from a study of cytomegalovirus exposure and HLA in healthy donors. Study results and limitations: The authors listed 150 to 200 TCR beta chains as cytomegalovirus-associated. In a later analysis, DRB1 alleles had the most associated TCRs; HLA-C alleles the fewest. Many donors shared some public TCRs, even though most TCR sequences were rare.

A note on this clone: What it binds is unknown.

PCR employed 60 Vbeta and 13 Jbeta primers. Assay: immunoSEQ multiplex PCR; the TCRdb copy retains only in-frame clones and omits some. This repertoire shows some 180,000 clones, over 75% found once; its top ten account for under 2%. The CDR3 length is 14 residues. Looked up from germline, CDR1 is SNHLY and CDR2 is FYNNEI. The J segment lost 6 bases and the V segment lost 4 bases, leaving 8 bases of the junction unmatched. The sequence was obtained from a woman aged 25-40 years in good health and CMV-seronegative. The chain links TRBV2 to TRBJ1-1, with TRBD1 identical over 7 bases. The sample consisted of PBMCs. CDR3 nucleotide sequence: TGTGCCAGCAGTGCCCGGGAGGGACAGCCTGAAGCTTTCTTT. This translates into CASSAREGQPEAFF.